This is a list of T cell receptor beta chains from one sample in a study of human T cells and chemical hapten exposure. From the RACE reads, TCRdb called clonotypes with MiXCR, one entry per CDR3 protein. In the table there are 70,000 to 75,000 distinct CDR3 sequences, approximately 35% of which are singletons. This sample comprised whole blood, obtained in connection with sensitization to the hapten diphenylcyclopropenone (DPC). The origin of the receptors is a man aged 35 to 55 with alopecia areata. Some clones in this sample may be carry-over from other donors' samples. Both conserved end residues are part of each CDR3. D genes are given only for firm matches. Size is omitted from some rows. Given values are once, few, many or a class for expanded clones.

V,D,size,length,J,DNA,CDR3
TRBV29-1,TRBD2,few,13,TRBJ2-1,TGCAGCGTTGTCCGACTAGCGGGGAGAGAGCAGTTCTTC,CSVVRLAGREQFF
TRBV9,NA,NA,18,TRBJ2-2,TGTGCCAGCAGCGTATGGCAGGGAATAGGAGCGAACACCGGGGAGCTGTTTTTT,CASSVWQGIGANTGELFF
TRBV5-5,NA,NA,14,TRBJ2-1,TGTGCCAGCAGCCAACTAGGGACTTACAATGAGCAGTTCTTC,CASSQLGTYNEQFF
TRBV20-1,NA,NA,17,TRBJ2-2,TGCAGTGCTAGAGACGCTCACCGGGTCAATGGGGCCGGGGAGCTGTTTTTT,CSARDAHRVNGAGELFF
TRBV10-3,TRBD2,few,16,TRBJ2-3,TGTGCCACTCGCCAGCGGCTAGCGGGAGCGGCAGATACGCAGTATTTT,CATRQRLAGAADTQYF
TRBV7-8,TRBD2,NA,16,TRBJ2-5,TGTGCCAGCAGCTTACCGGGACTAGCGGGAGCAGGGACCCAGTACTTC,CASSLPGLAGAGTQYF
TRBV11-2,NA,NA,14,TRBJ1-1,TGTGCCAGCAGCTTAGTTTGGGGAAGCGCTGAAGCTTTCTTT,CASSLVWGSAEAFF
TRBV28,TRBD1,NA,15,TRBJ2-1,TGTGCCAGCAGGAAAGGCGGGACAGGGCTTAAGGAGCAGTTCTTC,CASRKGGTGLKEQFF
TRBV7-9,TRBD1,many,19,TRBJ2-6,TGTGCCAGCAGCTTGGGTACCGGGACAGCTCTCTGGGGGGCCAACGTCCTGACTTTC,CASSLGTGTALWGANVLTF
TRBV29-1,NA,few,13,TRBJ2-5,TGCAGCGTGGGACCGGGATTGGGGGAGACCCAGTACTTC,CSVGPGLGETQYF
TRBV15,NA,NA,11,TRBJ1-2,TGTGCCACCCGCCAAAAGTTGAGCTACACCTTC,CATRQKLSYTF
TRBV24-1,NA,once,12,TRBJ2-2,TGTGCCACCAATGGGGGAATCGGGGAGCTGTTTTTT,CATNGGIGELFF
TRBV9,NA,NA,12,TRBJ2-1,TGTGCCAGCAGCGGGCTGGGAGATGAGCAGTTCTTC,CASSGLGDEQFF
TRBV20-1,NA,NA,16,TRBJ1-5,TGCAGTGCTAGGACAAGAGGGGGGTGGAACAATCAGCCCCAGCATTTT,CSARTRGGWNNQPQHF
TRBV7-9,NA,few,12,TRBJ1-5,TGTGCCAGCAGCTTAAGTAATCAGCCCCAGCATTTT,CASSLSNQPQHF
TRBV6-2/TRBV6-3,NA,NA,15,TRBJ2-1,TGTGCCAGCAGACAGGGGGCGGGAGGGCCAAATGAGCAGTTCTTC,CASRQGAGGPNEQFF
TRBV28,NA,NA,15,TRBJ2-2,TGTGCCAGCAGTGGGCCCTTCCCCGTCACCGGGGAGCTGTTTTTT,CASSGPFPVTGELFF
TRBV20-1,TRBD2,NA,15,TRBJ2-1,TGCAGTGCTAGTTGGGGACTAACGAATGGGAATGAGCAGTTCTTC,CSASWGLTNGNEQFF
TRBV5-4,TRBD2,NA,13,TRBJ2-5,TGTGCCAGCAGAGAGACTAGCGGTGAGACCCAGTACTTC,CASRETSGETQYF
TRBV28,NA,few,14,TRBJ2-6,TGTGCCAGCACCGTTGGGGCTGGGGCCAACGTCCTGACTTTC,CASTVGAGANVLTF
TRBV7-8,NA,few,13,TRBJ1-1,TGTGCCAGCAGCTTAGCGACAGTTGGTGAAGCTTTCTTT,CASSLATVGEAFF
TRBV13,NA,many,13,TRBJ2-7,TGTGCCAGCAGCTTCGGCAGCTCCTACGAGCAGTACTTC,CASSFGSSYEQYF
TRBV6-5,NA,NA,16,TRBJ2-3,TGTGCCAGCAGTTACTCGAACCAGGGGCGCACAGATACGCAGTATTTT,CASSYSNQGRTDTQYF
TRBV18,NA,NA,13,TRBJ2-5,TGTGCCAGCTCACCACTCCCAGAAGAGACCCAGTACTTC,CASSPLPEETQYF
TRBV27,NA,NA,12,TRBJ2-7,TGTGCCAGCAGTCCTCCCGTCGGCGAGCAGTGCTTC,CASSPPVGEQCF
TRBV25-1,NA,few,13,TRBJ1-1,TGTGCCAGCAGGGGAATTGGCGGGGATGCGGCTTTCTTT,CASRGIGGDAAFF
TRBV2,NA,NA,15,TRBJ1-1,TGTGCCGGCACTTTCGGCAGGGGAGGGAACACTGAAGCTTTCTTT,CAGTFGRGGNTEAFF
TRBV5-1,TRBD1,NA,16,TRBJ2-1,TGCGCCAGCAGCGTCGGCGGGACAGGGACCTACGATGAGCAGTTCTTC,CASSVGGTGTYDEQFF
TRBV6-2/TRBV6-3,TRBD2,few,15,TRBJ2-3,TGTGCCAGCAATTCTAGCGGGAGTAACTCAGATACGCAGTATTTT,CASNSSGSNSDTQYF
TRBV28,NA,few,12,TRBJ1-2,TGTGCCAGCAGTTCAAGGGGGGGTGGCTACACCTTC,CASSSRGGGYTF
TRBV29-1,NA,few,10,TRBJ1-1,TGCAGCGCCCGCTTTACTGAAGCTTTCTTT,CSARFTEAFF
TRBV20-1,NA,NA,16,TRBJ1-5,TGCAGTGCTAGAGAAATTACCCTGGGAGGCTATCAGCCCCAGCATTTT,CSAREITLGGYQPQHF
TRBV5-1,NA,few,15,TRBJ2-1,TGCGCCAGCAGCTTGTGGCAGGGCAGCTACAATGAGCAGTTCTTC,CASSLWQGSYNEQFF
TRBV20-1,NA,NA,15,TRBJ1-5,TGCAGTGCTAGGCTTCCCGGGACACGCAATCAGCCCCAGCATTTT,CSARLPGTRNQPQHF
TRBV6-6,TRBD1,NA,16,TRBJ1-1,TGTGCCAGCAGTTTGGGGCCACAGGGGTCTAGTGCTGAAGCTTTCTTT,CASSLGPQGSSAEAFF
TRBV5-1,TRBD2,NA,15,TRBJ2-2,TGCGCCAGCAGCTTTACTAGCGGACATCCCGGGGAGCTGTTTTTT,CASSFTSGHPGELFF
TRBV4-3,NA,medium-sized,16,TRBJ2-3,TGCGCCAGCAGCCATTCGTCAGGTTTGTTGCCAGATACGCAGTATTTT,CASSHSSGLLPDTQYF
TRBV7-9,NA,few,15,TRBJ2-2,TGTGCCAGCAGCTTATTCGGGGGCAGGACCGGGGAGCTGTTTTTT,CASSLFGGRTGELFF
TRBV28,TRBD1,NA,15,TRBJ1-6,TGTGCCAGCGATGGGGGACAGGTGGTGGATTCACCCCTCCACTTT,CASDGGQVVDSPLHF
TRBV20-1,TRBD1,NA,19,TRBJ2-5,TGCAGTGCTAGGACGACTCTTTTGGGACAGGTAGTTTTCGAAGAGACCCAGTACTTC,CSARTTLLGQVVFEETQYF
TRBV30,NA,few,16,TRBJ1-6,TGTGCCTGGAGTGCGGCCGCCAGGGCGGGGAATTCACCCCTCCACTTT,CAWSAAARAGNSPLHF
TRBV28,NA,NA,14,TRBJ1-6,TGTGCCAGCAGTTTTAGGAGAGATAATTCACCCCTCCACTTT,CASSFRRDNSPLHF
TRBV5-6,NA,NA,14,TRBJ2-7,TGTGCCAGCAGCTTGGGCGTCTACTCCTACGAGCAGTACTTC,CASSLGVYSYEQYF
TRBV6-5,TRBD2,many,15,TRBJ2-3,TGTGCCAGCACCCTTTACGGGGGGAGCACAGATACGCAGTATTTT,CASTLYGGSTDTQYF
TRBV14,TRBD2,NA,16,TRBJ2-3,TGTGCCAGCAGCGTACGACTAGCGGGAGGTACAGATACGCAGTATTTT,CASSVRLAGGTDTQYF
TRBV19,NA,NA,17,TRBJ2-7,TGTGCCAGTAGTATCACCCCTCTCGGGACGGGGGCGTACGAGCAGTACTTC,CASSITPLGTGAYEQYF
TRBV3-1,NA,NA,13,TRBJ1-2,TGTGCCAGCAGCCAAGTAAATAACTATGGCTACACCTTC,CASSQVNNYGYTF
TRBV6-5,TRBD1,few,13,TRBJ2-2,TGTGCCAGCAGCCGTACAGGGGTCGGGGAGCTGTTTTTT,CASSRTGVGELFF
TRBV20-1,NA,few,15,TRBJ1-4,TGCAGTGCTAGAGACAGGGGAAGCCTTAATGAAAAACTGTTTTTT,CSARDRGSLNEKLFF
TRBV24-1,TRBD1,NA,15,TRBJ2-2,TGTGCCACCAGTGAAACGGACAGGGGCACCGGGGAGCTGTTTTTT,CATSETDRGTGELFF
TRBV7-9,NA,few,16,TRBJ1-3,TGTGCCAGCAGCTTAGCGATTCGGGGCGCTGGAAACACCGTATATTTT,CASSLAIRGAGNTVYF
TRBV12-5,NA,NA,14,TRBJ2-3,TGTGCTAGTGCCGTGAGGCTTTCCTCAGATACGCAGTATTTT,CASAVRLSSDTQYF
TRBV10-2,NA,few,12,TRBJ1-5,TGCGCCAGCAGTGACTGGAATCAGCCCCAGCATTTT,CASSDWNQPQHF
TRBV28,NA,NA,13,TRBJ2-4,TGTGCCACCTCATGGGGGGGCTTGGGCATTCAGTACTTC,CATSWGGLGIQYF
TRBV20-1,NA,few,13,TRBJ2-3,TGCAGTGCTGCGGGACTCTACACAGATACGCAGTATTTT,CSAAGLYTDTQYF
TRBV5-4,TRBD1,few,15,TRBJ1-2,TGTGCCAGCACAGTGGCAGGGGGCGACTACTATGGCTACACCTTC,CASTVAGGDYYGYTF
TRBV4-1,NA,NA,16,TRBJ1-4,TGCGCCAGCAGCCAAGAGCAAGGTAGAACTAATGAAAAACTGTTTTTT,CASSQEQGRTNEKLFF
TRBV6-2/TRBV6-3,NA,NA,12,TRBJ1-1,TGTGCCAGCAGTCCACAGCCGCTTGAAGCTTTCTTT,CASSPQPLEAFF
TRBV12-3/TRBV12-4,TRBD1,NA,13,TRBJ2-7,TGTGCCAGCAGTCCTAACAGGGGGTACGAGCAGTACTTC,CASSPNRGYEQYF
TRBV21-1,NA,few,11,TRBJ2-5,TGTGCCAGCAGCAAAGGAGAGACCCAGTACTTC,CASSKGETQYF